The clone carrying this TCR beta chain was found many times. The antigen is unknown. Via MiXCR, TCRdb re-called the 5' RACE reads, giving one row per CDR3 protein. Here the sample spans 470,000 or so distinct CDR3 sequences, roughly 27% being singletons. In germline, CDR1 is LGHNT, CDR2 FRNRAP. The V end lost 0 bases, the J end lost 6 bases, and 3 bases lay between the germline ends. The CDR3 extends over 13 amino acids. This record belongs to a study of CD8 T cells in ankylosing spondylitis. Study-level points and caveats: Enrichment of disease-linked clones was reportedly significant in matched ankylosing spondylitis synovial fluid. Peripheral blood held disease-linked clones only at relatively low frequency, and these were CD8+. The study identified a TCR beta motif of seven or eight highly homologous variants that appeared characteristic of ankylosing spondylitis blood.

Sequencing was done on a sample of blood, either unsorted or a sorted T cell fraction (not recorded which). The chain is built from TRBV12-5 and TRBJ1-6; no clear D. The clonotype comes from a male donor with ankylosing spondylitis. The CDR3 DNA reads TGTGCTAGTGGTTTGGTACTTAATTCACCCCTCCACTTT. The encoded protein is CASGLVLNSPLHF.